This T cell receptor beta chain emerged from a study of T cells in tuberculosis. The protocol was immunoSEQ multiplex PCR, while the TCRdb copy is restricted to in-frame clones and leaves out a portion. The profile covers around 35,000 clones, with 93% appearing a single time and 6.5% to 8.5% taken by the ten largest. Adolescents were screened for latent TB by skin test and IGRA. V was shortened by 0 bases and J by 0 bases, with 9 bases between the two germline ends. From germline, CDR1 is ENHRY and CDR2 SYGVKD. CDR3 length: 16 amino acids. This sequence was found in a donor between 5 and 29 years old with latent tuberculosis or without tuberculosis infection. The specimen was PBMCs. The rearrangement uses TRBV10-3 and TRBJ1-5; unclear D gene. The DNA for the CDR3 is TGTGCCATCAGTGAGTCGGCCCCTGGTAGCAATCAGCCCCAGCATTTT. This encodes CAISESAPGSNQPQHF.